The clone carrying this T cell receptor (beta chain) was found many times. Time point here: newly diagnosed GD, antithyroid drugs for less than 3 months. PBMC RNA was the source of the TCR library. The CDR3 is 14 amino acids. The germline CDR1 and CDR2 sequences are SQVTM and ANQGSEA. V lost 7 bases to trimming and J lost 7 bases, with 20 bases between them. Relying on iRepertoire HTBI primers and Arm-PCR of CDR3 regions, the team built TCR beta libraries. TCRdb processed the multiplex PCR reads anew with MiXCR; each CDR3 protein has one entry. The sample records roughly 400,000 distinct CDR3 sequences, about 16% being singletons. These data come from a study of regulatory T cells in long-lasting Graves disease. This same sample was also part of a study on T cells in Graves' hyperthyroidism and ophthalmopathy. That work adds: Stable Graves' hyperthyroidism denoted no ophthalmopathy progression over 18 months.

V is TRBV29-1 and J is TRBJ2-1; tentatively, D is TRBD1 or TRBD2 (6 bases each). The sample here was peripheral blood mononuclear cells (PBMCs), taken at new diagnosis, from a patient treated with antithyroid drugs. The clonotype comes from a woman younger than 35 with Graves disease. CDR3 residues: CSAGGGGRWNEQFF. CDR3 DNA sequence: TGCAGCGCGGGTGGAGGGGGGAGGTGGAATGAGCAGTTCTTC.